The rows below give T cell receptor beta chains drawn from one sample of a study of T cells in Graves' hyperthyroidism and ophthalmopathy. TCRdb redid the calling of the multiplex PCR reads with MiXCR, one entry per CDR3 protein. In the table there are around 260,000 distinct CDR3 sequences, around a quarter of which are singletons. Source material: blood. The receptors were gathered from a man aged 40-49 years with Graves' hyperthyroidism that later progressed to Graves' ophthalmopathy. Both conserved end residues are part of each CDR3. A D gene is named only where the DNA matches it firmly. Clone size is not always given. Where it is, it says once, few, many or a class for expanded clones.

TRBJ1-3 | many | - | TRBV29-1 | 13 | CSVSTSSGNTIYF | TGCAGCGTTTCGACAAGCTCTGGAAACACCATATATTTT
TRBJ2-7 | - | - | TRBV12-3/TRBV12-4 | 16 | CASSSRSASKALEQYF | TGTGCCAGCAGTTCGAGGTCGGCTAGTAAGGCTCTCGAGCAGTACTTC
TRBJ1-2 | many | - | TRBV24-1 | 12 | CATSATNYGYTF | TGTGCCACCAGTGCCACCAACTATGGCTACACCTTC
TRBJ2-2 | many | - | TRBV5-1 | 15 | CASRTGTENTGELFF | TGCGCCAGCAGAACCGGGACGGAGAACACCGGGGAGCTGTTTTTT
TRBJ2-7 | many | TRBD2 | TRBV6-5 | 16 | CASSYPASGGHYEQYF | TGTGCCAGCAGTTACCCGGCTAGCGGGGGCCACTACGAGCAGTACTTC
TRBJ1-5 | - | - | TRBV12-3/TRBV12-4 | 16 | CASSSGRNVQNQPQHF | TGTGCCAGCAGTTCCGGACGGAACGTGCAGAATCAGCCCCAGCATTTT
TRBJ1-3 | many | TRBD1 | TRBV2 | 15 | CAIARGLGAGNTIYF | TGTGCCATCGCCAGGGGGCTGGGGGCTGGAAACACCATATATTTT
TRBJ1-2 | - | - | TRBV20-1 | 15 | CSAVQAMQANYGYTF | TGCAGTGCTGTGCAGGCAATGCAGGCTAACTATGGCTACACCTTC
TRBJ2-5 | - | - | TRBV5-1 | 14 | CASSFYRSQETQYF | TGCGCCAGCAGCTTTTACAGGAGTCAAGAGACCCAGTACTTC
TRBJ2-7 | many | TRBD2 | TRBV20-1 | 14 | CSASRTSGNYEQYF | TGCAGTGCTAGTAGGACTAGCGGGAACTACGAGCAGTACTTC
TRBJ1-2 | many | TRBD1 | TRBV12-3/TRBV12-4 | 13 | CASTKDRRRGYTF | TGTGCCAGCACTAAGGACAGGCGGCGTGGCTACACCTTC
TRBJ2-2 | - | TRBD1 | TRBV30 | 16 | CAWSRAGGANTGELFF | TGTGCCTGGAGTAGGGCAGGGGGCGCGAACACCGGGGAGCTGTTTTTT
TRBJ2-7 | - | - | TRBV10-3 | 19 | CAIPKGSAGLFAFSYEQYF | TGTGCCATCCCAAAGGGGTCGGCCGGACTATTTGCTTTCTCCTACGAGCAGTACTTC
TRBJ2-3 | many | TRBD2 | TRBV6-2/TRBV6-3 | 18 | CASSRGLAGGPVTDTQYF | TGTGCCAGCAGTCGGGGACTAGCGGGAGGGCCTGTCACAGATACGCAGTATTTT
TRBJ1-5 | many | - | TRBV6-1 | 13 | CASSVTNNQPQHF | TGTGCCAGCAGTGTTACCAACAATCAGCCCCAGCATTTT
TRBJ2-7 | many | - | TRBV9 | 13 | CASSVGTSGGQYF | TGTGCCAGCAGCGTAGGGACTTCGGGCGGGCAGTACTTC
TRBJ2-4 | many | - | TRBV25-1 | 14 | CASSDSLAKNIQYF | TGTGCCAGCAGTGATTCGTTAGCCAAAAACATTCAGTACTTC
TRBJ1-5 | many | - | TRBV19 | 13 | CASSRSSNQPQHF | TGTGCCAGTAGTAGGTCGAGCAATCAGCCCCAGCATTTT
TRBJ2-7 | many | TRBD1 | TRBV7-6 | 16 | CASSQGTGVLVNEQYF | TGTGCCAGCAGCCAGGGGACAGGGGTTCTTGTCAACGAGCAGTACTTC
TRBJ1-5 | few | - | TRBV28 | 15 | CASSPPGWGKEPQHF | TGTGCCAGCAGTCCCCCGGGGTGGGGGAAGGAGCCCCAGCATTTT
TRBJ2-2 | - | TRBD1 | TRBV6-1 | 15 | CASSERGHNTGELFF | TGTGCCAGCAGTGAAAGGGGGCATAACACCGGGGAGCTGTTTTTT
TRBJ2-2 | many | - | TRBV7-9 | 16 | CASKDRDGPNTGELFF | TGTGCCAGCAAGGATCGGGACGGCCCGAACACCGGGGAGCTGTTTTTT
TRBJ2-5 | many | - | TRBV11-2 | 14 | CASSLGGDQETQYF | TGTGCCAGCAGCTTAGGAGGGGACCAAGAGACCCAGTACTTC
TRBJ2-7 | many | - | TRBV6-5 | 13 | CASSITGVGEQYF | TGTGCCAGCAGTATCACAGGTGTGGGCGAGCAGTACTTC
TRBJ1-3 | many | - | TRBV9 | 15 | CASSPPTDPGNTIYF | TGTGCCAGCAGCCCACCGACAGACCCTGGAAACACCATATATTTT
TRBJ1-2 | many | - | TRBV2 | 13 | CASPGPTSHGYTF | TGTGCCAGCCCGGGACCCACCTCCCATGGCTACACCTTC
TRBJ1-5 | many | - | TRBV12-3/TRBV12-4 | 13 | CASSPRASQPQHF | TGTGCCAGCAGTCCCAGAGCTTCGCAGCCCCAGCATTTT
TRBJ1-1 | many | TRBD1 | TRBV18 | 14 | CASSPGQGWIGAFF | TGTGCCAGCTCACCGGGACAGGGGTGGATTGGAGCTTTCTTT
TRBJ1-5 | few | - | TRBV30 | 13 | CAWSGARDQPQHF | TGTGCCTGGAGTGGGGCACGGGATCAGCCCCAGCATTTT
TRBJ2-3 | - | TRBD2 | TRBV12-3/TRBV12-4 | 19 | CASSFQWSTSGSGTDTQYF | TGTGCCAGCAGTTTTCAATGGTCCACTAGCGGGAGCGGCACAGATACGCAGTATTTT
TRBJ2-7 | - | TRBD2 | TRBV6-1 | 16 | CASSPGLAGSLGEQYF | TGTGCCAGCAGTCCGGGACTAGCGGGGTCCTTGGGAGAGCAGTACTTC
TRBJ1-5 | many | - | TRBV30 | 13 | CAWSRDSNQPQHF | TGTGCCTGGAGTAGGGACAGCAATCAGCCCCAGCATTTT
TRBJ1-1 | many | - | TRBV3-1 | 12 | CASSQGTTEAFF | TGTGCCAGCAGCCAAGGGACAACTGAAGCTTTCTTT
TRBJ2-7 | - | TRBD1 | TRBV12-5 | 14 | CASGSDRARNEQYF | TGTGCTAGTGGTTCAGACAGGGCAAGGAACGAGCAGTACTTC
TRBJ2-7 | many | TRBD2 | TRBV10-3 | 14 | CAISEEGTNYEQYF | TGTGCCATCAGTGAGGAAGGGACTAACTACGAGCAGTACTTC
TRBJ2-7 | many | - | TRBV6-2/TRBV6-3 | 14 | CASSFGIPPYEQYF | TGTGCCAGCAGTTTCGGAATTCCCCCTTACGAGCAGTACTTC
TRBJ2-7 | many | - | TRBV27 | 13 | CASSQGLIYEQYF | TGTGCCAGCTCCCAGGGGTTGATCTACGAGCAGTACTTC
TRBJ1-2 | many | - | TRBV9 | 13 | CASSVDLNYGYTF | TGTGCCAGCAGCGTAGATCTTAACTATGGCTACACCTTC
TRBJ2-7 | many | - | TRBV20-1 | 13 | CSAGWAGTYEQYF | TGCAGTGCGGGCTGGGCAGGAACCTACGAGCAGTACTTC
TRBJ2-2 | many | - | TRBV6-5 | 12 | CASRVTPGELFF | TGTGCCAGCAGGGTTACACCCGGGGAGCTGTTTTTT
TRBJ2-7 | - | - | TRBV6-1 | 11 | CASSESVEQYF | TGTGCCAGCAGTGAATCGGTCGAGCAGTACTTC
TRBJ1-1 | many | - | TRBV12-3/TRBV12-4 | 12 | CASSLVNRVAFF | TGTGCCAGCAGTTTAGTAAATCGGGTGGCTTTCTTT
TRBJ2-7 | many | - | TRBV6-2/TRBV6-3 | 12 | CASSQFSYEQYF | TGTGCCAGCAGTCAGTTCTCCTACGAGCAGTACTTC
TRBJ2-5 | few | - | TRBV24-1 | 11 | CATSEQETQYF | TGTGCCACCAGTGAACAGGAGACCCAGTACTTC
TRBJ2-7 | - | - | TRBV6-1 | 14 | CASRQTFTTYEQYF | TGTGCCAGCAGACAGACATTTACCACCTACGAGCAGTACTTC
TRBJ2-6 | many | - | TRBV27 | 19 | CASTSRGRTPSSGANVLTF | TGTGCCAGCACTTCCCGTGGGCGGACCCCCAGCTCTGGGGCCAACGTCCTGACTTTC
TRBJ1-5 | - | TRBD1 | TRBV12-3/TRBV12-4 | 13 | CASSPQGSQPQHF | TGTGCCAGCAGTCCACAGGGGTCTCAGCCCCAGCATTTT
TRBJ2-5 | many | - | TRBV29-1 | 11 | CSVEESETQYF | TGCAGCGTTGAAGAGTCCGAGACCCAGTACTTC
TRBJ2-7 | many | - | TRBV25-1 | 13 | CASSEGPEYEQYF | TGTGCCAGCAGTGAAGGTCCGGAATACGAGCAGTACTTC
TRBJ2-2 | - | - | TRBV4-2 | 19 | CASSQDPRIGIWNTGELFF | TGTGCCAGCAGCCAAGATCCTAGAATAGGTATTTGGAACACCGGGGAGCTGTTTTTT
TRBJ2-7 | many | - | TRBV6-5 | 15 | CASSYRAETTYEQYF | TGTGCCAGCAGTTACAGGGCGGAGACGACCTACGAGCAGTACTTC
TRBJ1-3 | many | - | TRBV13 | 14 | CASSSIDSGNTIYF | TGTGCCAGCAGCTCCATCGACTCTGGAAACACCATATATTTT
TRBJ1-5 | many | - | TRBV19 | 14 | CASKGHSSNQPQHF | TGTGCCAGTAAGGGACACAGCTCCAATCAGCCCCAGCATTTT
TRBJ2-5 | - | TRBD2 | TRBV24-1 | 16 | CATSVASGSSGETQYF | TGTGCCACCAGTGTGGCTAGCGGGAGCTCGGGGGAGACCCAGTACTTC